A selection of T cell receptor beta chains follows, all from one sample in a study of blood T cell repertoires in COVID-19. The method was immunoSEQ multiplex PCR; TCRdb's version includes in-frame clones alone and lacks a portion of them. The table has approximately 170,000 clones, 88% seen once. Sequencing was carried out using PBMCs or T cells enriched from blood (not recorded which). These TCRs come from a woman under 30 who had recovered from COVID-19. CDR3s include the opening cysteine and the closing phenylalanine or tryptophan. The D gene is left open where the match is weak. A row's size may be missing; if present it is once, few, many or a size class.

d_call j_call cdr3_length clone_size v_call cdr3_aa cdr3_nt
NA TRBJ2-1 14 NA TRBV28 CASSLVGPYNEQFF TGTGCCAGCAGTCTCGTGGGGCCTTACAATGAGCAGTTCTTC
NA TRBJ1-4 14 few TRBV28 CARREGLTNEKLFF TGTGCCAGAAGGGAGGGACTCACTAATGAAAAACTGTTTTTT
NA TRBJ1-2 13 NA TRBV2 CASRVIQNYGYTF TGTGCCAGCAGAGTAATCCAGAACTATGGCTACACCTTC
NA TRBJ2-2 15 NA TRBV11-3 CASSLGLFDTGELFF TGTGCCAGCAGCTTAGGTCTTTTTGACACCGGGGAGCTGTTTTTT
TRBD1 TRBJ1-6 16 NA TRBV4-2 CASSQPNTGGGSPLHF TGTGCCAGCAGCCAGCCTAATACAGGGGGTGGCTCACCCCTCCACTTT
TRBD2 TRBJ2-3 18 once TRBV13 CASSELTSGEHSWDTQYF TGTGCCAGCAGCGAATTAACTAGCGGGGAACACTCTTGGGATACGCAGTATTTT
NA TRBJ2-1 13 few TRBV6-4 CASSPSEAAEQFF TGTGCCAGCTCCCCCAGCGAGGCGGCCGAGCAGTTCTTC
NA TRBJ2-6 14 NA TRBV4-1 CASSPYAGANVLTF TGCGCCAGCAGCCCCTACGCTGGGGCCAACGTCCTGACTTTC
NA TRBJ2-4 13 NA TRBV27 CASSSGGTDIQYF TGTGCCAGCAGTTCTGGGGGGACGGACATTCAGTACTTC
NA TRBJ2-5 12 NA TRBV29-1 CSVAQVEETQYF TGCAGCGTTGCACAGGTTGAAGAGACCCAGTACTTC
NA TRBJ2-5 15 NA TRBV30 CAWSSRGAISETQYF TGTGCCTGGAGCTCCCGGGGGGCGATTTCAGAGACCCAGTACTTC
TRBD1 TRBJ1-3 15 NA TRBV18 CASSPDRGAGNTIYF TGTGCCAGCTCACCGGACAGGGGTGCTGGAAACACCATATATTTT
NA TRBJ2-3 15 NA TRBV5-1 CASTTDGGSTDTQYF TGCGCCAGCACCACGGATGGCGGGAGCACAGATACGCAGTATTTT
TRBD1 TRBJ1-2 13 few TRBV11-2 CASSRDSDHGYTF TGTGCCAGCAGCCGGGACAGCGATCATGGCTACACCTTC
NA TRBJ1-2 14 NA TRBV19 CARRGSGSNYGYTF TGTGCCAGACGAGGGTCGGGCTCTAACTATGGCTACACCTTC
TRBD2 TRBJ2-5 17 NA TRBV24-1 CATSESSGRGYQETQYF TGTGCCACCAGTGAATCTAGCGGGAGGGGCTACCAAGAGACCCAGTACTTC
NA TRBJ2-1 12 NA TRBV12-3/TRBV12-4 CASGPGVGEQFF TGTGCCAGCGGCCCGGGAGTTGGGGAGCAGTTCTTC
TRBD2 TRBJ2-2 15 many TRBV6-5 CASEGTSGVRGELFF TGTGCCTCCGAGGGGACTAGCGGTGTTCGTGGGGAGCTGTTTTTT
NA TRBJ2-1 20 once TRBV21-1 CASSKGPGHHQTLSYNEQFF TGTGCCAGCAGCAAAGGGCCGGGACACCACCAGACCCTCTCCTACAATGAGCAGTTCTTC
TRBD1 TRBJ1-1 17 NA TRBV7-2 CASSLGPLGQGSTEAFF TGTGCCAGCAGCTTAGGCCCTTTAGGACAGGGTTCCACTGAAGCTTTCTTT
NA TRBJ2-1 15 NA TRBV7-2 CASSLAPGQYNEQFF TGTGCCAGCAGCTTAGCGCCTGGACAGTACAATGAGCAGTTCTTC
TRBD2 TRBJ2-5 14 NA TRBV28 CATTGGYSWKTQYF TGTGCCACCACGGGGGGGTATTCGTGGAAGACCCAGTACTTC
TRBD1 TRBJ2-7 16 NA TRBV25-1 CASSEYTGQGVYEQYF TGTGCCAGCAGTGAATATACAGGACAGGGGGTATACGAGCAGTACTTC
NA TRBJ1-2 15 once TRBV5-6 CASSLTGLPSGGYTF TGTGCCAGCAGCTTAACGGGGTTACCAAGTGGTGGCTACACCTTC
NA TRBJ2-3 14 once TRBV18 CASSPPMATDTQYF TGTGCCAGCTCACCACCAATGGCCACAGATACGCAGTATTTT
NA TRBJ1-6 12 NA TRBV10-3 CAISGASSPLHF TGTGCCATCAGTGGGGCGAGTTCACCCCTCCACTTT
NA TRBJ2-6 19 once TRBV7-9 CASSHLRVGEEYGANVLTF TGTGCCAGCAGCCACCTTCGGGTAGGGGAGGAATATGGGGCCAACGTCCTGACTTTC
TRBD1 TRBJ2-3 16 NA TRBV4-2 CASSQETGRITDTQYF TGTGCCAGCAGCCAAGAGACAGGGCGAATCACAGATACGCAGTATTTT
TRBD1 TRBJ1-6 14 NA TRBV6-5 CASSYTGANSPLHF TGTGCCAGCAGTTATACAGGGGCTAATTCACCCCTCCACTTT
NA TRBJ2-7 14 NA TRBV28 CASGRQASSYEQYF TGTGCCAGCGGAAGACAGGCCTCGTCCTACGAGCAGTACTTC
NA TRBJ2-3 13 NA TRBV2 CASEAGDTDTQYF TGTGCCAGCGAGGCAGGGGACACAGATACGCAGTATTTT
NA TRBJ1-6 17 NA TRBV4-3 CASSQEIPGHIVSPLHF TGCGCCAGCAGCCAAGAAATTCCGGGACACATTGTTTCACCCCTCCACTTT
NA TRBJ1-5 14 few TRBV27 CASSFRGPTQPQHF TGTGCCAGCAGTTTCAGGGGTCCGACTCAGCCCCAGCATTTT
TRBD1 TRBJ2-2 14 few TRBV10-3 CAISGDRGTGELFF TGTGCCATCAGTGGCGACAGGGGAACCGGGGAGCTGTTTTTT
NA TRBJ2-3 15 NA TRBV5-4 CASSLGDSSTDTQYF TGTGCCAGCAGCTTGGGGGACTCTAGCACAGATACGCAGTATTTT
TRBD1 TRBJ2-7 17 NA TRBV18 CASSPNPPGQVSYEQYF TGTGCCAGCTCACCAAACCCTCCGGGACAGGTGAGCTACGAGCAGTACTTC
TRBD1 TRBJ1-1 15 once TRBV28 CASEYLGGENTEAFF TGTGCCAGTGAATATCTAGGGGGCGAGAACACTGAAGCTTTCTTT
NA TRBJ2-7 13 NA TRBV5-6 CASSLEPGYEQYF TGTGCCAGCAGCTTGGAACCCGGCTACGAGCAGTACTTC
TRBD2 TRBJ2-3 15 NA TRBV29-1 CSVEIGAGGPDTQYF TGCAGCGTTGAAATTGGAGCGGGAGGCCCAGATACGCAGTATTTT
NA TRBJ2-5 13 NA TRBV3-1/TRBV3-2 CASSHAGIETQYF TGTGCCAGCAGCCACGCAGGGATTGAGACCCAGTACTTC
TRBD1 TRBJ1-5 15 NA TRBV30 CAWSVGQGVNQPQHF TGTGCCTGGAGTGTGGGACAGGGTGTAAATCAGCCCCAGCATTTT
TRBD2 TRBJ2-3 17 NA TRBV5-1 CASRGAASGASTDTQYF TGCGCCAGCAGGGGCGCCGCTAGCGGTGCTAGCACAGATACGCAGTATTTT
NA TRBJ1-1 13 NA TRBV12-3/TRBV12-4 CASSLWEEAEAFF TGTGCCAGCAGTTTATGGGAGGAAGCTGAAGCTTTCTTT
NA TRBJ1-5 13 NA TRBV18 CASSPGGEQPQHF TGTGCCAGCTCACCGGGCGGGGAGCAGCCCCAGCATTTT
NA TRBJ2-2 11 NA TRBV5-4 CASSSAGELFF TGTGCCAGCAGCTCTGCCGGGGAGCTGTTTTTT
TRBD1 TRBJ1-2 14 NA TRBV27 CASSFSGGAGGYTF TGTGCCAGCAGTTTCTCAGGGGGCGCGGGGGGCTACACCTTC
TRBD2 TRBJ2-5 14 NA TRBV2 CASNEAGGQETQYF TGTGCCAGCAACGAGGCGGGGGGCCAAGAGACCCAGTACTTC
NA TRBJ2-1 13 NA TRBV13 CASSPSPLNEQFF TGTGCCAGCAGCCCTAGCCCCTTAAATGAGCAGTTCTTC
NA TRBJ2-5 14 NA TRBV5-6 CASSLAAIQETQYF TGTGCCAGCAGCTTAGCGGCAATCCAAGAGACCCAGTACTTC
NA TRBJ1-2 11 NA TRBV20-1 CSATLSTVGVF TGCAGTGCTACCCTGTCGACAGTCGGCGTCTTC
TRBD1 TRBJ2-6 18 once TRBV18 CASSRPGQASSGANVLTF TGTGCCAGCTCACGCCCGGGACAGGCCTCCTCTGGGGCCAACGTCCTGACTTTC
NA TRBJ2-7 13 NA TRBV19 CASSAGQTYEQYF TGTGCCAGTAGCGCGGGACAGACTTACGAGCAGTACTTC
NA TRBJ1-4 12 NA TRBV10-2 CASSESREKLFF TGCGCCAGCAGTGAGTCGCGTGAAAAACTGTTTTTT
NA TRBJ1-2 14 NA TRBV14 CASSPAVWQNGYTF TGTGCCAGCAGCCCCGCCGTCTGGCAAAATGGCTACACCTTC